Below, 31 T cell receptor beta chains from the same sample are listed, as sequenced in a study of blood T cell repertoires in COVID-19. Sequenced by immunoSEQ multiplex PCR; TCRdb stores in-frame clones only, minus some. The sample yields around 140,000 clones, about 83% seen once. The source material was peripheral blood. These receptors were taken from a man aged 45 to 65 with acute or convalescent COVID-19.

Only one count was recorded for this clone. The DNA for the CDR3 is TGTGCCAGCAGTTACTCCCCAAATAGGCGGGGGGCCGGGATTAGCACCGGGGAGCTGTTTTTT. Residues: CASSYSPNRRGAGISTGELFF. V is TRBV6-2 or TRBV6-3 and J is TRBJ2-2; the match to TRBD2 covers 8 bases. V lost 0 bases, J lost 4 bases, and 19 bases stayed unmatched. Germline V CDR1 and CDR2: MNHEY, SVGEGT. The CDR3 runs 21 residues.

This clone turned up a few times. The chain carries TRBV19 and TRBJ1-2; no clear D gene. Germline CDR1 and CDR2: LNHDA and SQIVND (reference sequence). The V end lost 6 bases, the J end lost 8 bases, and 13 bases lay between the germline ends. CDR3 size: 12 residues. As DNA, the CDR3 is TGTGCCAGTAGCGCCGGGAGCGGCGGCTACACCTTC. It specifies CASSAGSGGYTF.

The chain has TRBV29-1 and TRBJ2-2, with D possibly matching TRBD1 (6 bases). Germline values: CDR1 SQVTM, CDR2 ANQGSEA. V was trimmed by 7 bases and J by 5 bases, leaving 17 bases between them. The CDR3 has 14 residues. CDR3 sequence: CSAYREGGTGELFF. The DNA of the CDR3 is TGCAGCGCCTACCGGGAAGGGGGTACCGGGGAGCTGTTTTTT.

The chain has TRBV10-2 and TRBJ1-3, with D possibly matching TRBD1 (6 bases). The germline CDR1 and CDR2 sequences are WSHSY and SAAADI. CDR3 length: 17 amino acids. The ends were cut back, 8 bases at V and 0 bases at J, with 20 bases in the middle. CDR3 nucleotides: TGCGCCAGCCGTCAGGGAGGGGGAAGAGACTCTGGAAACACCATATATTTT. It specifies CASRQGGGRDSGNTIYF.

The CDR3 loop is CASSFQSGSEEQYF. The CDR3 coding sequence is TGTGCCAGCAGCTTTCAGTCAGGGTCTGAAGAGCAGTACTTC. The V and J genes are TRBV7-9 and TRBJ2-7; D might be TRBD1 (5 bases). The germline CDR1 and CDR2 sequences are SEHNR and FQNEAQ (reference sequence). Trimming pared 3 bases from V and 7 bases from J, leaving 16 bases between. The CDR3 has 14 residues.

This clone has just a few counts. The V and J genes are TRBV5-1 and TRBJ2-2; 9 bases fit TRBD1. Germline CDR1 SGHRS, CDR2 YFSETQ. This CDR3 region has 17 residues. Trimming took 2 bases from V and 4 from J; bases not matched to a gene: 9. The CDR3 coding sequence is TGCGCCAGCAGCTTCTCGGACAGGGGTTTTGGCACCGGGGAGCTGTTTTTT. Translation: CASSFSDRGFGTGELFF.

This rearrangement joins TRBV4-1 to TRBJ1-6; tentatively, D is TRBD1 (5 bases). V lost 0 bases to trimming and J lost 0 bases, with 12 bases between them. The CDR3 has 18 residues. Germline CDR1 is MGHRA and CDR2 is YSYEKL. This CDR3 is CASSQDGAGSSYNSPLHF. CDR3 nucleotides: TGCGCCAGCAGCCAAGATGGGGCGGGGAGCTCCTATAATTCACCCCTCCACTTT.

The rearrangement joins TRBV9 to TRBJ1-1; D might be TRBD1 (6 bases). V was clipped by 4 bases and J by 3 bases, with 10 bases between them. This CDR3 is 13 amino acids long. Germline V gene sequence: CDR1 SGDLS, CDR2 YYNGEE. The CDR3 nucleotides are TGTGCCAGCAGCCCACAGGGTGACACTGAAGCTTTCTTT. This translates into CASSPQGDTEAFF.

The chain joins TRBV2 to TRBJ1-5, with D uncertain. This CDR3 region has 13 residues. Germline V lookup: CDR1 SNHLY, CDR2 FYNNEI. Trimming removed 3 bases from V and 6 bases from J, with 9 bases in between. In DNA, the CDR3 is TGTGCCAGCAGTGACCGCTCGAGTCAGCCCCAGCATTTT. It translates to CASSDRSSQPQHF.

V is TRBV10-2 and J is TRBJ1-1, with 8 bases identical to TRBD1. The CDR3 runs 13 residues. Germline assignment: CDR1 WSHSY and CDR2 SAAADI. After removal of 7 bases from V and 4 bases from J, the junction contained 5 bases not matched to a gene. CDR3 sequence (DNA): TGCGCCAGCAATCAGGGGGCCTTCACTGAAGCTTTCTTT. This sequence encodes CASNQGAFTEAFF.

The chain couples TRBV12-3 or TRBV12-4 to TRBJ2-1; 14 bases match TRBD2. Trimming took 10 bases from V and 7 from J; bases not matched to a gene: 3. The CDR3 spans 13 residues. The CDR3 is CAIRLAGGNEQFF. The CDR3 nucleotides are TGTGCCATCCGACTAGCGGGGGGGAATGAGCAGTTCTTC.

V and J are TRBV20-1 and TRBJ1-2; unclear D gene. In germline, CDR1 is DFQATT, CDR2 SNEGSKA (reference sequence). Trimming took 0 bases from V and 8 from J, leaving 7 bases between them. CDR3 length: 11 residues. CDR3 coding DNA: TGCAGTGCTAGAGATTACAAAGGCTACACCTTC. Translated: CSARDYKGYTF.

The V gene is TRBV5-6, the J gene TRBJ1-6; the match to TRBD1 covers 11 bases. Trimming cost V 4 bases and J 0 bases; bases outside gene matches: 3. Germline V gene sequence: CDR1 SGHDT, CDR2 YYEEEE. This CDR3 is 17 amino acids long. The CDR3 DNA reads as TGTGCCAGCAGCGGGACAGGGGGACGCTCCTATAATTCACCCCTCCACTTT. As protein: CASSGTGGRSYNSPLHF. The full variable domain, in which reference TRBV5-6 and TRBJ1-6 provide the parts outside the CDR3, is DAGVTQSPTHLIKTRGQQVTLRCSPKSGHDTVSWYQQALGQGPQFIFQYYEEEERQRGNFPDRFSGHQFPNYSSELNVNALLLGDSALYLCASSGTGGRSYNSPLHFGNGTRLTVT.

The chain combines TRBV5-8 with TRBJ2-1; 10 bases are a match to TRBD1. The CDR3 sequence is 15 residues long. CDR1 is SGHTS, CDR2 YDEGEE, per germline. After removal of 0 bases from V and 8 bases from J, the junction contained 5 bases not matched to a gene. CDR3 amino acids: CASSLAGQGLDEQFF. In DNA form, the CDR3 reads TGTGCCAGCAGCTTGGCGGGACAGGGGCTGGATGAGCAGTTCTTC.

This chain connects TRBV2 to TRBJ1-1, with D unclear. With 8 bases removed from V and 0 bases from J, the gap between germline ends came to 13 bases. The CDR3 has 14 residues. CDR1 and CDR2 (germline): SNHLY, FYNNEI. The CDR3 coding sequence is TGTGCCAGCCGACACGACCCTATGAACACTGAAGCTTTCTTT. It is translated as CASRHDPMNTEAFF.

The chain joins TRBV12-3 or TRBV12-4 to TRBJ1-1; a possible D gene is TRBD1 (6 bases). V shed 5 bases and J shed 5 bases, with 12 bases lying between them. This CDR3 is built from 13 residues. CDR3 in amino acids: CASSPRDTTEAFF. The DNA for the CDR3 is TGTGCCAGCAGTCCACGGGACACTACTGAAGCTTTCTTT.

The chain carries TRBV5-1 and TRBJ2-3; D perhaps matches TRBD1 (6 bases). Trimming took off 4 bases at V and 2 bases at J, with 17 bases between the two ends. Germline V gene sequence: CDR1 SGHRS, CDR2 YFSETQ. The CDR3 is made up of 16 amino acids. CDR3: CASSGNSRGITDTQYF. DNA of the CDR3: TGCGCCAGCAGCGGGAATTCCAGGGGAATCACAGATACGCAGTATTTT.

This chain joins TRBV6-5 and TRBJ2-1; 12 nucleotides align to TRBD1. The CDR3 contains 13 residues. Germline loops: CDR1 MNHEY, CDR2 SVGAGI. V shed 6 bases and J 9 bases; nucleotides not matched to a gene: 3. CDR3 in DNA: TGTGCCAGCAGGGCGGGACAGGGGGCTGAGCAGTTCTTC. Its protein product is CASRAGQGAEQFF.

The J gene is TRBJ2-5, the V gene TRBV4-2; 9 positions agree with TRBD1. Germline V gene data show CDR1 as LGHNA and CDR2 as YNFKEQ. The junction had 14 bases not matched to a gene; V was cut back by 1 base and J by 5 bases. The CDR3 contains 18 residues. CDR3 nucleotide sequence: TGTGCCAGCAGCCAAGTGAGTTTGGGGACAGGGAGTTCGGAGACCCAGTACTTC. Its protein product is CASSQVSLGTGSSETQYF.

V usage is TRBV4-1 and J usage is TRBJ1-2; 8 positions match TRBD1. The CDR3 extends over 17 amino acids. With V trimmed by 5 bases and J by 4 bases, 15 bases remained unmatched. Per germline, CDR1 MGHRA and CDR2 YSYEKL. The CDR3, as DNA: TGCGCCAGCAGCGAGAGCGGACAGGGTAACTTCCTCTATGGCTACACCTTC. Amino acids: CASSESGQGNFLYGYTF.

The chain carries TRBV19 and TRBJ1-1; 8 bases are shared with TRBD1. Per germline, CDR1 LNHDA and CDR2 SQIVND (reference sequence). This CDR3 comprises 14 residues. The trim removed 6 bases at V and 3 bases at J, leaving 6 bases unmatched. The CDR3 loop is CASRITGGYTEAFF. In nucleotides, the CDR3 is TGTGCCAGTAGGATAACAGGGGGTTACACTGAAGCTTTCTTT.

The chain links TRBV5-1 to TRBJ2-2, with D maybe TRBD1 (6 bases). The CDR3 is made up of 15 amino acids. The V and J ends lost 4 bases and 5 bases respectively, with 15 bases between them. Germline CDR1 reads SGHRS; CDR2 reads YFSETQ. The CDR3 coding sequence is TGCGCCAGCAGCCGGGCAGGGGCAGAAACCGGGGAGCTGTTTTTT. Translating gives CASSRAGAETGELFF.

V and J are TRBV25-1 and TRBJ1-4; TRBD1 matches 8 bases. The V gene's germline CDR1 is MGHDK and CDR2 SYGVNS. The trim removed 5 bases at V and 11 bases at J, leaving 10 bases unmatched. The CDR3 runs 14 residues. The CDR3 DNA follows: TGTGCCAGCAGTCCCCCGGACAGGGATTTTAAACTGTTTTTT. Translation: CASSPPDRDFKLFF. The whole variable domain, filled in from reference TRBV25-1 and TRBJ1-4, reads EADIYQTPRYLVIGTGKKITLECSQTMGHDKMYWYQQDPGMELHLIHYSYGVNSTEKGDLSSESTVSRIRTEHFPLTLESARPSHTSQYLCASSPPDRDFKLFFGSGTQLSVL.

V gene TRBV24-1 combines with J gene TRBJ2-3; TRBD2 might be the D (6 bases). The CDR3 is 17 residues long. The germline V gene has CDR1 KGHDR and CDR2 SFDVKD. V gave up 3 bases and J gave up 2 bases, with 17 bases separating them. The chain's CDR3 is CATSDTPRRGPTDTQYF. CDR3 in DNA: TGTGCCACCAGTGATACCCCCCGGCGGGGTCCCACAGATACGCAGTATTTT.

V gene TRBV29-1 combines with J gene TRBJ2-2, with 11 bases aligning to TRBD1. With 2 bases clipped from V and 4 bases from J, the junction kept 3 bases outside the gene matches. Per germline, CDR1 SQVTM and CDR2 ANQGSEA. This CDR3 region has 15 residues. The CDR3, as DNA: TGCAGCGTTGAATGGACAGGGGGCGTCACCGGGGAGCTGTTTTTT. Its translation: CSVEWTGGVTGELFF.

This clone has just a few counts. The chain couples TRBV11-2 to TRBJ1-2, with D possibly TRBD1 on 6 matching bases. CDR3 length: 14 amino acids. The germline gives CDR1 SGHAT, CDR2 FQNNGV. Trimming took off 4 bases at V and 7 bases at J, with 16 bases between the two ends. The CDR3 loop reads CASSSSVGGPGYTF. As DNA, the CDR3 is TGTGCCAGCAGCTCAAGTGTTGGGGGCCCTGGCTACACCTTC.

The chain carries TRBV19 and TRBJ2-7; a weak D match, TRBD1 (6 bases). Trimming stripped 0 bases from V and 5 bases from J, with 8 bases between. Germline V gives CDR1 LNHDA, CDR2 SQIVND (reference sequence). The CDR3 has 13 residues. The CDR3 DNA reads TGTGCCAGTAGTATAGACAGGGGCCACGAGCAGTACGTC. This encodes CASSIDRGHEQYV.

This chain links TRBV5-1 with TRBJ1-1; D is perhaps TRBD1 (6 bases). This CDR3 comprises 17 residues. Trimming pared 3 bases from V and 4 bases from J, leaving 22 bases between. The V gene's germline CDR1 is SGHRS and CDR2 YFSETQ. The CDR3 protein is CASSSGRGARDGTEAFF. The CDR3 coding sequence is TGCGCCAGCAGCTCCGGTCGGGGGGCGCGGGATGGCACTGAAGCTTTCTTT.

The J gene is TRBJ1-5, the V gene TRBV19, with TRBD1 identical over 12 bases. This CDR3 is built from 17 residues. From germline, CDR1 is LNHDA and CDR2 SQIVND (reference sequence). V lost 4 bases and J lost 6; bases outside the gene matches: 10. The CDR3 spells CASSKGQGAPRSQPQHF. CDR3 nucleotides: TGTGCCAGTAGTAAGGGACAGGGGGCGCCACGGAGTCAGCCCCAGCATTTT.

This clone has a handful of counts. CDR3 loop: CASSLGRAFYEQYF. The CDR3 region has the DNA TGTGCCAGCAGCTTAGGCAGGGCCTTCTACGAGCAGTACTTC. The V gene is TRBV7-8, the J gene TRBJ2-7; a possible D gene is TRBD1 (5 bases). Looked up from germline, CDR1 is SGHVS and CDR2 is FQNEAQ. V was clipped by 1 base and J by 3 bases, with 10 bases between them. The CDR3 has 14 amino acids.

The chain is built from TRBV2 and TRBJ2-7, with D perhaps TRBD1 (6 bases). Trimming shortened V by 11 bases and J by 3 bases, and 14 bases separated the two germline ends. Germline V gives CDR1 SNHLY, CDR2 FYNNEI. CDR3 length: 12 residues. The CDR3 DNA reads as TGTGCCGGATCCCGAGGGGGCTACGAGCAGTACTTC. Amino acids: CAGSRGGYEQYF.